Below, 3 T cell receptor beta chains from the same sample are listed, as sequenced in a study of cytomegalovirus exposure and HLA in healthy donors. A multiplex PCR was run with 60 Vbeta primers and 13 Jbeta primers. The method was immunoSEQ multiplex PCR; TCRdb's version includes in-frame clones alone and lacks a portion of them. The profile shows fewer than 85,000 clones, around 78% of them singletons. Specimen: PBMCs. Receptor source: a man aged 18 to 29 in good health and CMV-seropositive.

This chain connects TRBV2 to TRBJ2-3; TRBD2 matches 11 bases. Germline CDR1 SNHLY, CDR2 FYNNEI. The CDR3 extends over 15 amino acids. Losses at the gene ends were 6 bases for V and 4 bases for J; bases not matched to a gene: 6. As DNA, the CDR3 is TGTGCCAGCAGGGTAGCGGGAGGGGTCCCAGATACGCAGTATTTT. Its protein product is CASRVAGGVPDTQYF.

The chain employs TRBV5-6 and TRBJ1-1; D is uncertain. This CDR3 is 14 amino acids long. Germline V lookup: CDR1 SGHDT, CDR2 YYEEEE. Trimming stripped 4 bases from V and 0 bases from J, with 10 bases between. CDR3: CASSQRVMNTEAFF. CDR3 nucleotides: TGTGCCAGCAGCCAGAGGGTTATGAACACTGAAGCTTTCTTT.

The rearrangement joins TRBV2 to TRBJ1-4; a weak D match, TRBD1 (5 bases). Per germline, CDR1 SNHLY and CDR2 FYNNEI. CDR3 length: 14 residues. V was pared by 8 bases and J by 5 bases, with 15 bases between. The DNA for the CDR3 is TGTGCCAGCGCCGATTGGGGCCCCAATGAAAAACTGTTTTTT. Translation gives CASADWGPNEKLFF.